This T cell receptor beta chain was profiled in a study of T cell responses to AZD1222 COVID-19 vaccine. Turning to this clone: Its specificity is not known.

V shed 5 bases and J shed 5 bases, with 10 bases lying between them. The CDR3 consists of 12 residues. In germline, CDR1 is SGHAT, CDR2 FQNNGV. The study's findings and limits: Females outnumbered males among donors, who were mostly white British; clonal diversity was possibly underestimated. All repertoire sampling was performed exclusively after the peak T cell response.

Data came from immunoSEQ multiplex PCR; TCRdb stores just in-frame clones and leaves some out. The sample carries 100,000 to 130,000 clones, roughly 90% recorded once. The receptor was derived from an adult in good health. Sample: peripheral blood, taken on day 0 of AZD1222 vaccination. V gene TRBV11-2 combines with J gene TRBJ2-7; perhaps D is TRBD1 or TRBD2 (5 bases each). The CDR3 spells CASSRRGDEQYF. The CDR3 DNA is TGTGCCAGCAGCCGCCGAGGGGACGAGCAGTACTTC.